This T cell receptor beta chain appears in the sequencing data of a study of blood T cell repertoires in COVID-19. TCRdb keeps only in-frame clones here, not all; method: immunoSEQ multiplex PCR. Of tens of thousands of clones listed, approximately 90% are singletons. V dropped 6 bases and J dropped 3 bases, with 6 bases sitting between them. Germline V gives CDR1 SGHDT, CDR2 YYEEEE. The CDR3 is made up of 11 amino acids. This chain links TRBV5-6 with TRBJ1-1; D unresolved. This TCR derives from a woman of 80 years or more with acute or convalescent COVID-19. Material: peripheral blood. The CDR3 sequence: CASNSYTEAFF. The CDR3 region has the DNA TGTGCCAGCAACTCCTACACTGAAGCTTTCTTT.